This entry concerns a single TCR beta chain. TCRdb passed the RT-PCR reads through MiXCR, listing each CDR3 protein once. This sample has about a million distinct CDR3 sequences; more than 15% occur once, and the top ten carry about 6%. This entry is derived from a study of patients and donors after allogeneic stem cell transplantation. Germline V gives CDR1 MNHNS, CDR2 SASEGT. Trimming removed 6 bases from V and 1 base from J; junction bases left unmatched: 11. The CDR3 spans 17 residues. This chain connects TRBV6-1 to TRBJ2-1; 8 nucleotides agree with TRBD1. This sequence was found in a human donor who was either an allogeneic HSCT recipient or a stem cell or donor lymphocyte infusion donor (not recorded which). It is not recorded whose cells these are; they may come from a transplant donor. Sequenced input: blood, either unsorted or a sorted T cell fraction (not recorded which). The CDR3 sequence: CASSPVRTGMSYNEQFF. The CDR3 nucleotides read TGTGCCAGCAGCCCGGTAAGGACAGGGATGTCCTACAATGAGCAGTTCTTC.